The entry that follows covers one T cell receptor beta chain sequence. Some clones are missing from TCRdb's copy, which holds only in-frame ones; the method was immunoSEQ multiplex PCR. Of roughly 96,000 clones listed, approximately 44% are singletons. Per the germline V gene, CDR1 is SGHNT and CDR2 is YYREEE (reference sequence). This CDR3 spans 15 amino acids. The V and J ends lost 4 bases and 2 bases, in that order; junction bases with no gene match: 3. These data originate in a study of shared clonotypes between healthy human individuals. Nashville, Tennessee was home to all donors, each a Caucasian adult.

Input material: PBMCs. The clonotype originates from a middle-aged woman in good health. Some clones in this sample may be carry-over from other donors' samples. The chain has TRBV5-4 and TRBJ2-1; TRBD2 agrees at 10 bases. As DNA, the CDR3 is TGTGCCAGCAGCACCACTAGCGGGACCTACAATGAGCAGTTCTTC. This sequence encodes CASSTTSGTYNEQFF.